This T cell receptor beta chain comes out of a study of control samples from healthy donors and cancer patients. Looked up from germline, CDR1 is LNHDA and CDR2 is SQIVND (reference sequence). The CDR3 extends over 14 amino acids. The germline V and J ends were trimmed by 3 bases and 4 bases, with 12 bases remaining between them. Sequencing was performed with immunoSEQ multiplex PCR; in TCRdb, only in-frame clones are kept and a portion is missing. The sample gives about 72,000 clones, 85% to 95% of which show up once; about 5.6% is in the top ten. This TCR was sampled from an older woman in good health. The chain combines TRBV19 with TRBJ2-5, with D possibly matching TRBD1 (5 bases). Sequenced sample: blood. The CDR3 spells CASSIAGFGETQYF. Here the CDR3 DNA reads TGTGCCAGTAGTATTGCAGGGTTTGGAGAGACCCAGTACTTC.